This entry lists 26 T cell receptor beta chains sequenced from one sample in a study of T cell responses to AZD1222 COVID-19 vaccine. The method was immunoSEQ multiplex PCR; TCRdb's version includes in-frame clones alone and lacks a portion of them. The repertoire holds some 130,000 clones, 90% seen once, with 6.9% in the top ten. The material was peripheral blood, obtained on day 0 of AZD1222 vaccination. The receptors derive from an adult in good health.

This clone appeared once. This chain links TRBV6-5 with TRBJ1-1; D unresolved. Germline CDR1 is MNHEY and CDR2 is SVGAGI. This CDR3 is 14 amino acids long. Trimming left V 3 bases short and J 1 base short, with 9 bases between. In DNA, the CDR3 is TGTGCCAGCAGTTATCTTCAGGCGAACACTGAAGCTTTCTTT. It translates to CASSYLQANTEAFF.

The J gene is TRBJ2-7, the V gene TRBV28; possible D gene TRBD2, 7 bases. V lost 0 bases and J lost 2, with 8 bases in between. The CDR3 has 14 residues. Per germline, CDR1 MDHEN and CDR2 SYDVKM. The CDR3 loop reads CASSLWGGPYEQYF. CDR3 sequence (DNA): TGTGCCAGCAGTTTATGGGGGGGGCCCTACGAGCAGTACTTC.

The chain uses TRBV13 and TRBJ1-2; a possible D gene is TRBD1 (5 bases). The CDR3 runs to 16 residues. The germline V gene has CDR1 PRHDT and CDR2 FYEKMQ (reference sequence). With 3 bases removed from V and 4 bases from J, the gap between germline ends came to 18 bases. In nucleotides, the CDR3 is TGTGCCAGCAGCTTCGGCCGGGGACGGGGGGGCTATGGCTACACCTTC. Protein: CASSFGRGRGGYGYTF.

The chain links TRBV11-2 to TRBJ2-7, with TRBD2 matching 9 bases. The CDR3 consists of 14 residues. Germline trimming cut 3 bases from V and 1 base from J; bases unmatched to any gene: 1. Per germline, CDR1 SGHAT and CDR2 FQNNGV. The CDR3 coding sequence is TGTGCCAGCAGCTTTAGCGGGGGTTCCTACGAGCAGTACTTC. This translates into CASSFSGGSYEQYF.

The genes are TRBV3-1 (or the pseudogene TRBV3-2) and TRBJ1-1; maybe TRBD1 (5 bases). The CDR3 has 17 amino acids. V was trimmed by 4 bases and J by 1 base, leaving 19 bases between them. From germline, CDR1 is LGHDT and CDR2 YNNKEL (reference sequence). This CDR3 is CASSPIPLTEKNTEAFF. CDR3 nucleotide sequence: TGTGCCAGCAGCCCCATACCCCTGACAGAGAAGAACACTGAAGCTTTCTTT.

V is TRBV6-6 and J is TRBJ2-7, with D unclear. The ends were cut back, 0 bases at V and 0 bases at J, with 12 bases in the middle. This CDR3 comprises 16 residues. The V gene's germline CDR1 is MNHNY and CDR2 SVGAGI (reference sequence). The CDR3 region has the DNA TGTGCCAGCAGTTACTCGGGGTCCTCGCTCTCCTACGAGCAGTACTTC. As protein: CASSYSGSSLSYEQYF.

V and J are TRBV11-2 and TRBJ2-7; unclear D gene. CDR1 is SGHAT and CDR2 is FQNNGV in the germline V gene. The CDR3 has 14 residues. With 1 base removed from V and 4 bases from J, the gap between germline ends came to 11 bases. The CDR3 loop is CASSLGRLSYEQYF. In nucleotides, the CDR3 is TGTGCCAGCAGCTTAGGACGGCTATCTTACGAGCAGTACTTC.

The rearrangement uses TRBV28 and TRBJ1-1; D gene ambiguous. The ends were cut back, 3 bases at V and 5 bases at J, with 7 bases in the middle. Germline V gene sequence: CDR1 MDHEN, CDR2 SYDVKM. The CDR3 loop spans 12 amino acids. DNA for the CDR3: TGTGCCAGCAGTTTGATCGATACTGAAGCTTTCTTT. Protein product: CASSLIDTEAFF.

The chain couples TRBV12-3 or TRBV12-4 to TRBJ1-2, with D possibly being TRBD1 (5 bases). CDR3 length: 12 amino acids. V lost 8 bases and J lost 8, with 15 bases in between. In nucleotides, the CDR3 is TGTGCCAGCCCCCAGTTTGGGGACGGCTACACCTTC. This encodes CASPQFGDGYTF.

The chain has TRBV19 and TRBJ1-5; 7 bases align to TRBD1. V lost 7 bases and J lost 6; bases outside the gene matches: 12. The V gene's germline CDR1 is LNHDA and CDR2 SQIVND (reference sequence). The CDR3 spans 15 residues. As DNA, the CDR3 is TGTGCCAGTACCCTATACAGGGGCGGAGGTCAGCCCCAGCATTTT. Amino acids: CASTLYRGGGQPQHF. The entire variable domain, with the rest obtained from reference TRBV19 and TRBJ1-5, is as follows: DGGITQSPKYLFRKEGQNVTLSCEQNLNHDAMYWYRQDPGQGLRLIYYSQIVNDFQKGDIAEGYSVSREKKESFPLTVTSAQKNPTAFYLCASTLYRGGGQPQHFGDGTRLSIL.

J is TRBJ1-1 and V is TRBV12-3 or TRBV12-4, with 7 bases fitting TRBD1. Trimming cost V 3 bases and J 4 bases; bases outside gene matches: 2. This CDR3 region has 13 residues. This CDR3 reads CASSLTGITEAFF. The CDR3 DNA sequence: TGTGCCAGCAGTTTGACAGGGATCACTGAAGCTTTCTTT.

The V and J genes are TRBV7-2 and TRBJ2-3; D may match TRBD1 or TRBD2 (5 bases each). Trimming took 1 base from V and 5 from J, leaving 16 bases between them. The germline V gene has CDR1 SGHTA and CDR2 FQGNSA. The length of the CDR3 is 16 residues. For the CDR3, the DNA is TGTGCCAGCAGCTTAGTTGGGGGACCCGTAGGAGATACGCAGTATTTT. Translated: CASSLVGGPVGDTQYF.

The genes are TRBV28 and TRBJ2-1, with TRBD2 matching 11 bases. Trimming at V came to 3 bases and at J to 7 bases, leaving 2 bases not matched to a gene. Per the germline V gene, CDR1 is MDHEN and CDR2 is SYDVKM. This CDR3 is 14 amino acids long. The CDR3 DNA is TGTGCCAGCAGTTTTACTAGCGGGGGAAATGAGCAGTTCTTC. Translating gives CASSFTSGGNEQFF.

The chain recombines TRBV10-3 with TRBJ1-6; no firm D call. CDR3 length: 15 amino acids. V was cut by 11 bases and J by 0 bases, with 14 bases left in between. CDR1 and CDR2 from the germline V gene are ENHRY and SYGVKD. CDR3 region: CAGRTGNSYNSPLHF. CDR3 coding DNA: TGTGCCGGGCGCACGGGGAACTCCTATAATTCACCCCTCCACTTT.

This chain uses TRBV7-2 with TRBJ2-2; TRBD1 aligns across 9 bases. The CDR3 runs 16 residues. The V and J ends lost 5 bases and 3 bases, in that order; junction bases with no gene match: 7. From germline, CDR1 is SGHTA and CDR2 FQGNSA. CDR3 protein: CASSRPGTGYTGELFF. CDR3 nucleotides: TGTGCCAGCAGCCGTCCCGGGACAGGGTACACCGGGGAGCTGTTTTTT.

V and J are TRBV6-5 and TRBJ1-1; TRBD1 aligns across 9 bases. The CDR3 spans 13 residues. V trimming: 6 bases; J trimming: 5 bases; junction bases outside the gene matches: 4. Germline V gives CDR1 MNHEY, CDR2 SVGAGI. CDR3 bases: TGTGCCAGCAGCCGGGACAGGGAAACTGAAGCTTTCTTT. Residues: CASSRDRETEAFF.

V is TRBV19 and J is TRBJ2-1; TRBD1 might be the D (5 bases). Germline V CDR1 and CDR2: LNHDA, SQIVND (reference sequence). This CDR3 has 14 amino acids. Trimming removed 3 bases from V and 2 bases from J, with 8 bases in between. The CDR3 region is CASSIRETYNEQFF. CDR3 DNA: TGTGCCAGTAGTATCAGGGAAACCTACAATGAGCAGTTCTTC.

This chain joins TRBV5-5 and TRBJ2-5, with TRBD1 matching 8 bases. V shed 0 bases, J shed 4 bases, and the junction held 5 bases outside the gene matches. This CDR3 has 15 amino acids. Per the germline V gene, CDR1 is SGHKS and CDR2 is YYEKEE (reference sequence). DNA of the CDR3: TGTGCCAGCAGCTTGGACAGGGGGTTGGTAGAGACCCAGTACTTC. This codes for CASSLDRGLVETQYF.

This rearrangement joins TRBV5-4 to TRBJ2-1; 11 bases fit TRBD2. Looked up from germline, CDR1 is SGHNT and CDR2 is YYREEE (reference sequence). V lost 3 bases to trimming and J lost 8 bases; unmatched junction nucleotides: 13. The CDR3 covers 17 residues. The CDR3 loop reads CASSSGGASGGFYEQFF. The CDR3 DNA reads TGTGCCAGCAGCTCCGGCGGGGCTAGCGGGGGGTTTTATGAGCAGTTCTTC. Full variable domain (remainder filled in from reference TRBV5-4 and TRBJ2-1): ETGVTQSPTHLIKTRGQQVTLRCSSQSGHNTVSWYQQALGQGPQFIFQYYREEENGRGNFPPRFSGLQFPNYSSELNVNALELDDSALYLCASSSGGASGGFYEQFFGPGTRLTVL.

This chain uses TRBV27 with TRBJ1-2; possibly TRBD1 for D (5 bases). This CDR3 contains 17 residues. V was shortened by 3 bases and J by 0 bases, with 17 bases between the two germline ends. In germline, CDR1 is MNHEY, CDR2 SMNVEV (reference sequence). CDR3 sequence (DNA): TGTGCCAGCAGTTTCCTCACAAGGGGCAGGGCTAACTATGGCTACACCTTC. This sequence encodes CASSFLTRGRANYGYTF.

The chain recombines TRBV27 with TRBJ1-4; the D is unclear. Germline V gives CDR1 MNHEY, CDR2 SMNVEV (reference sequence). The CDR3 consists of 13 residues. Deletions cut 4 bases from V and 0 bases from J, with 3 bases between. CDR3 sequence: CASSYATNEKLFF. CDR3 DNA: TGTGCCAGCAGTTATGCAACTAATGAAAAACTGTTTTTT.

This chain links TRBV7-9 with TRBJ2-1; possible D gene TRBD2, 6 bases. V lost 1 base and J 6 bases, leaving 16 bases between the germline ends. The germline V gene encodes CDR1 SEHNR and CDR2 FQNEAQ (reference sequence). The CDR3 sequence is 16 residues long. This CDR3 reads CASSLVAGRIRNEQFF. The CDR3 DNA reads TGTGCCAGCAGCTTAGTGGCGGGGAGGATACGCAATGAGCAGTTCTTC.

This sequence joins TRBV2 and TRBJ1-2, with unresolved D. Trimming took 8 bases from V and 2 from J, leaving 6 bases between them. This CDR3 has 11 residues. Germline CDR1 SNHLY, CDR2 FYNNEI. Here the CDR3 DNA reads TGTGCCAGCGGAGGAAACTATGGCTACACCTTC. Translating it yields CASGGNYGYTF.

The rearrangement joins TRBV6-2 or TRBV6-3 to TRBJ1-6, with 7 bases lining up with TRBD1. Germline values: CDR1 MNHEY, CDR2 SVGEGT. Trimming at V came to 6 bases and at J to 8 bases, leaving 7 bases not matched to a gene. The CDR3 sequence is 14 residues long. The CDR3 loop reads CASSGGTDYSPLHF. CDR3 sequence (DNA): TGTGCCAGCAGCGGCGGGACAGACTATTCACCCCTCCACTTT.

This clone was recorded once. This sequence joins TRBV4-3 and TRBJ2-3, with D possibly TRBD2 on 5 matching bases. There are 16 residues in the CDR3. CDR1 and CDR2 (germline): LGHNA, YSLEER. Trimming took 4 bases from V and 3 from J, leaving 17 bases between them. CDR3 nucleotides: TGCGCCAGCAGCCGTCGGGCTGGCGGGTCGACAGATACGCAGTATTTT. This translates into CASSRRAGGSTDTQYF.

The chain couples TRBV29-1 to TRBJ2-7; TRBD1 might be the D (5 bases). CDR1 SQVTM and CDR2 ANQGSEA come from the germline V gene. Trimming shortened V by 4 bases and J by 0 bases, and 7 bases separated the two germline ends. The CDR3 extends over 12 amino acids. The CDR3: CSVGGNSYEQYF. CDR3 in DNA: TGCAGCGTTGGGGGCAACTCCTACGAGCAGTACTTC.